This T cell receptor beta chain is drawn from a study of T cells in localized non-small cell lung cancer. Only in-frame clones appear in the TCRdb table, and some are missing; sequencing was by immunoSEQ multiplex PCR. In the table there are more than 15,000 clones, around 91% of which are singletons. V was pared by 3 bases and J by 5 bases, with 15 bases between. Germline V CDR1 and CDR2: SGHTA, FQGNSA. This CDR3 is built from 15 residues. The sequences come from peripheral blood, collected before any cancer treatment. The V and J genes are TRBV7-2 and TRBJ2-3; D is undetermined. This clonotype was sampled from a man aged 40 to 70 with stage I lung adenocarcinoma. The CDR3 nucleotides read TGTGCCAGCAGCTTTAACGGGTTAAAGGGAGATACGCAGTATTTT. Encoded protein: CASSFNGLKGDTQYF.